The 32 T cell receptor beta chains listed next were all sequenced from one sample in a study of cytomegalovirus exposure and HLA in healthy donors. PCR amplification relied on 60 Vbeta primers (plus 13 Jbeta primers). Using immunoSEQ multiplex PCR, the repertoire was profiled, and TCRdb retains in-frame clones only, with some absent. The data contain 60,000 to 70,000 clones, 60% to 85% of them singletons. The material sequenced was PBMCs. These receptors were taken from a male donor in good health and CMV-seropositive.

This chain joins TRBV2 and TRBJ1-1; 11 bases line up with TRBD1. CDR3 length: 15 amino acids. The ends lost 6 bases at V and 5 bases at J; junction bases unmatched: 8. Germline loops: CDR1 SNHLY, CDR2 FYNNEI. CDR3 nucleotide sequence: TGTGCCAGCAGGATGGACAGGGGGCGATTTACTGAAGCTTTCTTT. Translated, it gives CASRMDRGRFTEAFF. Full variable domain (missing parts from reference TRBV2 and TRBJ1-1): EPEVTQTPSHQVTQMGQEVILRCVPISNHLYFYWYRQILGQKVEFLVSFYNNEISEKSEIFDDQFSVERPDGSNFTLKIRSTKLEDSAMYFCASRMDRGRFTEAFFGQGTRLTVV.

Worth noting for this clone: Other DNA sequences in the same sample also yield this CDR3. This sequence joins TRBV11-2 and TRBJ2-5; no clear D gene. The CDR3 length is 11 residues. V was cut by 5 bases and J by 5 bases, with 6 bases left in between. Germline values: CDR1 SGHAT, CDR2 FQNNGV. The CDR3 reads CASSARETQYF. CDR3 in DNA: TGTGCCAGCAGCGCCAGGGAGACCCAGTACTTC.

In this sample, this clone turned up a few times. V gene TRBV27 combines with J gene TRBJ1-2; no clear D. CDR3 length equals 15 residues. Germline V gives CDR1 MNHEY, CDR2 SMNVEV (reference sequence). V was trimmed by 0 bases and J by 4 bases, leaving 12 bases between them. The CDR3 loop reads CASSLSPGQSYGYTF. CDR3 DNA: TGTGCCAGCAGTTTATCACCTGGGCAGTCCTATGGCTACACCTTC.

V gene TRBV18 combines with J gene TRBJ2-1, with 13 bases matching TRBD2. V gave up 2 bases and J gave up 4 bases; unmatched junction bases: 11. Germline values: CDR1 KGHSH, CDR2 LQKENI. The CDR3 runs to 19 residues. The CDR3 protein is CASSPSGLAGAAYYNEQFF. In nucleotides, the CDR3 is TGTGCCAGCTCACCATCCGGACTAGCGGGGGCCGCTTATTACAATGAGCAGTTCTTC. Supplemented by reference TRBV18 and TRBJ2-1, the full variable domain reads NAGVMQNPRHLVRRRGQEARLRCSPMKGHSHVYWYRQLPEEGLKFMVYLQKENIIDESGMPKERFSAEFPKEGPSILRIQQVVRGDSAAYFCASSPSGLAGAAYYNEQFFGPGTRLTVL.

This chain uses TRBV7-3 with TRBJ1-1; weak D call: TRBD1 (5 bases). The CDR3 is made up of 13 amino acids. The germline V gene encodes CDR1 SGHTA and CDR2 FQGTGA. V shed 4 bases and J shed 3 bases, with 9 bases lying between them. The CDR3 DNA reads TGTGCCAGCAGCTCGACAGTTTACACTGAAGCTTTCTTT. Its protein is CASSSTVYTEAFF. Full variable domain (rest looked up from reference TRBV7-3 and TRBJ1-1): GAGVSQTPSNKVTEKGKYVELRCDPISGHTALYWYRQSLGQGPEFLIYFQGTGAADDSGLPNDRFFAVRPEGSVSTLKIQRTERGDSAVYLCASSSTVYTEAFFGQGTRLTVV.

The gene calls are TRBV19 and TRBJ1-5; TRBD1 aligns across 7 bases. CDR3 length: 17 residues. CDR1 is LNHDA and CDR2 is SQIVND in the germline V gene (reference sequence). Trimming removed 5 bases from V and 3 bases from J; junction bases left unmatched: 13. CDR3 DNA: TGTGCCAGTAGTTCGAGGAGGGACAGCTCCTTCAATCAGCCCCAGCATTTT. It is translated as CASSSRRDSSFNQPQHF.

The rearrangement uses TRBV19 and TRBJ1-2, with 9 bases identical to TRBD1. Germline assignment: CDR1 LNHDA and CDR2 SQIVND (reference sequence). Trimming cost V 6 bases and J 1 base; bases outside gene matches: 9. The CDR3 runs to 16 residues. CDR3 coding DNA: TGTGCCAGTAGCCAAGACAGGGGGTCAGATAACTATGGCTACACCTTC. Translation: CASSQDRGSDNYGYTF. Full variable domain (missing parts from reference TRBV19 and TRBJ1-2): DGGITQSPKYLFRKEGQNVTLSCEQNLNHDAMYWYRQDPGQGLRLIYYSQIVNDFQKGDIAEGYSVSREKKESFPLTVTSAQKNPTAFYLCASSQDRGSDNYGYTFGSGTRLTVV.

This clone was seen a handful of times. This sequence joins TRBV18 and TRBJ1-1; a weak D match, TRBD1 (6 bases). The length of the CDR3 is 16 residues. With 6 bases removed from V and 1 base from J, the gap between germline ends came to 18 bases. Looked up from germline, CDR1 is KGHSH and CDR2 is LQKENI. The CDR3 region is CASSYQKTGKNTEAFF. In nucleotides, the CDR3 is TGTGCCAGCTCCTACCAAAAGACAGGAAAGAACACTGAAGCTTTCTTT.

This rearrangement joins TRBV19 to TRBJ1-5, with TRBD1 identical over 8 bases. The J segment lost 7 bases and the V segment lost 8 bases, leaving 4 bases of the junction unmatched. Germline lookup yields CDR1 LNHDA and CDR2 SQIVND (reference sequence). This CDR3 has 12 amino acids. CDR3 nucleotide sequence: TGTGCCAGTCAACAGGGGGTCCAGCCCCAGCATTTT. The encoded protein is CASQQGVQPQHF. Full variable domain (rest looked up from reference TRBV19 and TRBJ1-5): DGGITQSPKYLFRKEGQNVTLSCEQNLNHDAMYWYRQDPGQGLRLIYYSQIVNDFQKGDIAEGYSVSREKKESFPLTVTSAQKNPTAFYLCASQQGVQPQHFGDGTRLSIL.

V usage is TRBV7-6 and J usage is TRBJ1-5; TRBD1 aligns across 9 bases. J lost 6 bases, V lost 8 bases, and 11 bases had no gene match. The CDR3 contains 15 residues. Germline values: CDR1 SGHVS, CDR2 FNYEAQ. The CDR3 DNA reads TGTGCCAGCGGCAGGGACAGGGCGGGCGGTCAGCCCCAGCATTTT. It is translated as CASGRDRAGGQPQHF.

The chain links TRBV5-4 to TRBJ1-3, with a tentative D call TRBD1 (5 bases). Per the germline V gene, CDR1 is SGHNT and CDR2 is YYREEE (reference sequence). Trimming stripped 4 bases from V and 0 bases from J, with 14 bases between. The length of the CDR3 is 16 residues. The CDR3 DNA sequence: TGTGCCAGCAGCCCTATCGACAGCTCCTCTGGAAACACCATATATTTT. Amino acid sequence: CASSPIDSSSGNTIYF.

This clone was picked up a small number of times. The genes are TRBV19 and TRBJ2-2; 9 bases are shared with TRBD2. This CDR3 contains 14 residues. Germline CDR1 and CDR2: LNHDA and SQIVND (reference sequence). J gave up 4 bases and V 10 bases, and 7 bases lay outside the gene matches. CDR3 residues: CATGAGGLTGELFF. The CDR3 DNA reads TGTGCCACGGGGGCGGGGGGGCTCACCGGGGAGCTGTTTTTT.

This rearrangement joins TRBV4-2 to TRBJ1-5; 9 bases are a match to TRBD1. Germline V CDR1 and CDR2: LGHNA, YNFKEQ. The ends lost 0 bases at V and 11 bases at J; junction bases unmatched: 17. The CDR3 is made up of 18 amino acids. Here the CDR3 DNA reads TGTGCCAGCAGCCAAGAAAGCGGTAGGGACAGGGAGATCGTGACCCAGCATTTT. It yields the protein CASSQESGRDREIVTQHF.

Here the CDR3 DNA reads TGTGCCAGCAGCTTCCGGCAGGGGGCCTACAATGAGCAGTTCTTC. Protein sequence: CASSFRQGAYNEQFF. The rearrangement joins TRBV5-4 to TRBJ2-1; 7 nucleotides agree with TRBD1. J lost 2 bases, V lost 2 bases, and 4 bases had no gene match. The CDR3 has 15 residues. The germline V gene has CDR1 SGHNT and CDR2 YYREEE (reference sequence).

This clone is a singleton in its sample. CDR3 sequence: CASSLGGTGTPSGYTF. CDR3 DNA sequence: TGTGCCAGCAGCTTAGGTGGGACAGGGACCCCGAGTGGCTACACCTTC. J is TRBJ1-2 and V is TRBV7-9, with 9 bases that match TRBD1. Losses at the gene ends were 1 base for V and 7 bases for J; bases not matched to a gene: 10. Germline V gene lookup returns CDR1 SEHNR and CDR2 FQNEAQ (reference sequence). The CDR3 spans 16 residues.

The chain has TRBV4-3 and TRBJ1-6; TRBD1 might be the D (6 bases). This CDR3 is built from 18 residues. Looked up from germline, CDR1 is LGHNA and CDR2 is YSLEER. Between the trimmed V and J ends, which lost 0 bases and 3 bases, there was a span of 15 bases. The CDR3 sequence: CASSQDLGQRGYNSPLHF. Here the CDR3 DNA reads TGCGCCAGCAGCCAAGATTTAGGACAGAGGGGCTATAATTCACCCCTCCACTTT.

The chain combines TRBV6-6 with TRBJ2-6; D is unclear. Germline CDR1 reads MNHNY; CDR2 reads SVGAGI (reference sequence). V lost 8 bases and J lost 2, with 10 bases in between. The CDR3 loop spans 14 amino acids. CDR3: CASRGSTGANVLTF. As DNA, the CDR3 is TGTGCCAGCCGCGGATCGACTGGGGCCAACGTCCTGACTTTC.

Note on this clone: One end of the junction varies from germline; a read error may be responsible. The CDR3 DNA follows: TGTGCCAGCAGCGAAGACAGGGTCAAAGAGACCCAGTACTTC. Translating it yields CASSEDRVKETQYF. The chain has TRBV2 and TRBJ2-5; 7 bases align to TRBD1. Germline loops: CDR1 SNHLY, CDR2 FYNNEI. This CDR3 has 14 amino acids.

The J gene is TRBJ1-1, the V gene TRBV5-6; 8 bases match TRBD1. From germline, CDR1 is SGHDT and CDR2 YYEEEE. The CDR3 is 17 residues long. The V segment lost 0 bases and the J segment 4 bases; nucleotides outside the gene matches: 11. The CDR3 DNA reads as TGTGCCAGCAGCTTGGGACAGGGGACTTTGAGAGTCACTGAAGCTTTCTTT. Translated, it gives CASSLGQGTLRVTEAFF.

The genes are TRBV18 and TRBJ1-1; D gene unclear. V shed 3 bases and J shed 5 bases, with 13 bases lying between them. From germline, CDR1 is KGHSH and CDR2 LQKENI. The CDR3 has 14 residues. The DNA for the CDR3 is TGTGCCAGCTCACCGAGGGTTTTCTTGACTGAAGCTTTCTTT. Its translation: CASSPRVFLTEAFF.

J is TRBJ2-2 and V is TRBV27; 10 positions agree with TRBD2. With V trimmed by 6 bases and J by 1 base, 2 bases remained unmatched. CDR3 length equals 15 residues. The germline V gene encodes CDR1 MNHEY and CDR2 SMNVEV (reference sequence). CDR3 DNA sequence: TGTGCCAGCAGAGTAGCGGGGGGGAACACCGGGGAGCTGTTTTTT. Protein sequence: CASRVAGGNTGELFF.

This clone was detected once. Here the CDR3 DNA reads TGTGCCTGGAACCTCCAGGGGGCCTCTGGAAACACCATATATTTT. It codes for CAWNLQGASGNTIYF. The rearrangement links TRBV30 to TRBJ1-3, with 8 bases that match TRBD1. Losses at the gene ends were 4 bases for V and 0 bases for J; bases not matched to a gene: 5. The germline gives CDR1 GTSNPN, CDR2 SVGIG (reference sequence). This CDR3 is built from 15 residues.

There are a few counts of this clone. V usage is TRBV5-1 and J usage is TRBJ2-1; D is perhaps TRBD2 (5 bases). The ends were cut back, 2 bases at V and 5 bases at J, with 11 bases in the middle. The CDR3 sequence is 14 residues long. Germline-derived CDR1 and CDR2 are SGHRS and YFSETQ. The CDR3 spells CASSFGVRDNEQFF. The CDR3 DNA reads as TGCGCCAGCAGCTTCGGTGTGAGGGACAATGAGCAGTTCTTC. The whole variable domain, remainder taken from reference TRBV5-1 and TRBJ2-1, is KAGVTQTPRYLIKTRGQQVTLSCSPISGHRSVSWYQQTPGQGLQFLFEYFSETQRNKGNFPGRFSGRQFSNSRSEMNVSTLELGDSALYLCASSFGVRDNEQFFGPGTRLTVL.

This rearrangement joins TRBV10-3 to TRBJ1-2; 9 nucleotides match TRBD1. This CDR3 has 15 residues. Trimming took 4 bases from V and 2 from J; bases not matched to a gene: 5. Germline loops: CDR1 ENHRY, CDR2 SYGVKD. The CDR3 DNA sequence: TGTGCCATCAGTGCGACCGGGACAGGGAACTATGGCTACACCTTC. It codes for CAISATGTGNYGYTF.

The V gene is TRBV5-1, the J gene TRBJ2-7; D is perhaps TRBD1 (6 bases). There are 14 residues in the CDR3. Trimming stripped 3 bases from V and 1 base from J, with 11 bases between. Germline V gives CDR1 SGHRS, CDR2 YFSETQ. The CDR3 loop is CASSWTDLSYEQYF. The CDR3 bases are TGCGCCAGCAGCTGGACAGACTTATCCTACGAGCAGTACTTC.

The chain combines TRBV2 with TRBJ2-1; TRBD1 aligns across 9 bases. V gave up 6 bases and J gave up 2 bases; unmatched junction bases: 5. Germline V gene lookup returns CDR1 SNHLY and CDR2 FYNNEI. This CDR3 has 15 amino acids. The CDR3 protein is CASRPGTGPYNEQFF. DNA for the CDR3: TGTGCCAGCAGGCCCGGGACAGGGCCCTACAATGAGCAGTTCTTC.

The rearrangement joins TRBV18 to TRBJ1-3; perhaps TRBD1 as D (5 bases). The CDR3 extends over 17 amino acids. Germline CDR1 and CDR2: KGHSH and LQKENI. Trimming removed 3 bases from V and 0 bases from J, with 15 bases in between. CDR3 amino acids: CASSPTGSSPSGNTIYF. The DNA of the CDR3 is TGTGCCAGCTCACCTACAGGCTCTTCCCCCTCTGGAAACACCATATATTTT.

This clone was seen a handful of times. The J gene is TRBJ2-2, the V gene TRBV5-5, with D tentatively TRBD1 (5 bases). V was cut by 2 bases and J by 7 bases, with 9 bases left in between. The CDR3 is made up of 13 amino acids. Germline V gene lookup returns CDR1 SGHKS and CDR2 YYEKEE (reference sequence). CDR3 sequence (DNA): TGTGCCAGCAGCTTATGGGGCGGCGGGGAGCTGTTTTTT. This translates into CASSLWGGGELFF. The whole variable domain, remainder taken from reference TRBV5-5 and TRBJ2-2, is DAGVTQSPTHLIKTRGQQVTLRCSPISGHKSVSWYQQVLGQGPQFIFQYYEKEERGRGNFPDRFSARQFPNYSSELNVNALLLGDSALYLCASSLWGGGELFFGEGSRLTVL.

The CDR3 protein is CASSSWDREYEQFF. The CDR3 DNA sequence: TGCGCCAGCAGCTCCTGGGACAGGGAATATGAGCAGTTCTTC. The chain joins TRBV5-1 to TRBJ2-1; 9 bases match TRBD1. Germline V gene sequence: CDR1 SGHRS, CDR2 YFSETQ. The CDR3 spans 14 residues. The ends lost 3 bases at V and 8 bases at J; junction bases unmatched: 6.

The J gene is TRBJ1-2, the V gene TRBV28, with a possible D match to TRBD1 (6 bases). Trimming left V 4 bases short and J 2 bases short, with 17 bases between. CDR3 size: 16 residues. CDR1 is MDHEN and CDR2 is SYDVKM in the germline V gene. CDR3 in amino acids: CASSSAGGGGNYGYTF. In nucleotides, the CDR3 is TGTGCCAGCAGTTCTGCCGGGGGAGGGGGAAACTATGGCTACACCTTC.

The chain is built from TRBV2 and TRBJ1-4; D not resolved. CDR1 is SNHLY, CDR2 FYNNEI, per germline. The CDR3 totals 13 residues. The V end lost 1 base, the J end lost 8 bases, and 8 bases lay between the germline ends. The CDR3 DNA reads TGTGCCAGCAGTGAAGTGCGGTGGGAAAAACTGTTTTTT. It is translated as CASSEVRWEKLFF. The full variable domain, rest sourced from reference TRBV2 and TRBJ1-4, is EPEVTQTPSHQVTQMGQEVILRCVPISNHLYFYWYRQILGQKVEFLVSFYNNEISEKSEIFDDQFSVERPDGSNFTLKIRSTKLEDSAMYFCASSEVRWEKLFFGSGTQLSVL.

This clone has a handful of counts. The chain is built from TRBV5-1 and TRBJ2-1; 8 bases fit TRBD1. J gave up 7 bases and V 7 bases, and 7 bases lay outside the gene matches. Germline assignment: CDR1 SGHRS and CDR2 YFSETQ. This CDR3 is built from 13 residues. The CDR3 sequence: CASGTGGTNEQFF. The CDR3 coding sequence is TGCGCCAGCGGAACAGGGGGTACGAATGAGCAGTTCTTC. Using reference TRBV5-1 and TRBJ2-1 for the parts outside the CDR3, the full variable domain is KAGVTQTPRYLIKTRGQQVTLSCSPISGHRSVSWYQQTPGQGLQFLFEYFSETQRNKGNFPGRFSGRQFSNSRSEMNVSTLELGDSALYLCASGTGGTNEQFFGPGTRLTVL.